Described below is a single T cell receptor beta chain sequence and its context. This clone was observed at least ten times. No cognate antigen has been identified for it. No quality values exist for individual bases; no much larger clone is one base distant. These data come from a study of metastatic and nonmetastatic thyroid tumors (dated by TCRdb to the early 2020s). Study-wide context: Repertoires were compared across peripheral blood and tumor or nodule tissue samples from malignant and benign thyroid patients. Paper-wide results and their limitations: In both blood and tumor samples, TCR beta diversity was reported to be significantly higher in malignant tumors than in benign nodules.

Reading from cysteine to phenylalanine, the CDR3 counts 15 amino acids. CDR3 DNA only is kept here, 45 bases in frame from base 1. V is pared back by 3 bases and J by 4 bases, with 15 bases lying between the germline termini. CDR1 is given as DFQATT and CDR2 as SNEGSKA, both from the germline V gene (reference sequence). Library generation was performed with PCR. For sequencing, an Illumina HiSeq 4000 was employed. High-throughput sequencing was used to profile the TCR beta-chain CDR3 region of each patient. As for the authors' bioinformatics: CDR3 differences across clinicopathological groups were used to build a classifier for discriminating distant-metastatic papillary thyroid cancer patients. The Shannon index was used to measure repertoire diversity, and the Morisita-Horn index was used to measure how similar tumor and blood repertoires were. TCRdb reprocessed the public reads (quality trimming at Q25 with fastp, clone calling with MiXCR) and kept in-frame beta chains. Here the V and J calls rest on TCRdb's processing, not on the authors' analysis. This sample comprises some 28,000 clones, under 25% of them detected only once. Of the sample, about 2.4% is held by the ten largest clones.

No treatment had been received by any patient before thyroid surgery. Using T-cell receptor beta sequencing, the researchers looked back retrospectively at clinical samples from patients, gathered between about 2011 and 2019. This receptor chain uses TRBV20-1 and TRBJ1-4, and possibly TRBD1, on 6 matching bases. The TCR was taken from a female donor with papillary thyroid cancer or a benign thyroid nodule (not recorded which). Some clones in this sample may be carry-over from other donors' samples. The sequenced sample consisted of blood. The CDR3: CSARGSGGLNEKLFF. The sequenced DNA: TGCAGTGCTAGGGGGTCTGGGGGGCTTAATGAAAAACTGTTTTTT.